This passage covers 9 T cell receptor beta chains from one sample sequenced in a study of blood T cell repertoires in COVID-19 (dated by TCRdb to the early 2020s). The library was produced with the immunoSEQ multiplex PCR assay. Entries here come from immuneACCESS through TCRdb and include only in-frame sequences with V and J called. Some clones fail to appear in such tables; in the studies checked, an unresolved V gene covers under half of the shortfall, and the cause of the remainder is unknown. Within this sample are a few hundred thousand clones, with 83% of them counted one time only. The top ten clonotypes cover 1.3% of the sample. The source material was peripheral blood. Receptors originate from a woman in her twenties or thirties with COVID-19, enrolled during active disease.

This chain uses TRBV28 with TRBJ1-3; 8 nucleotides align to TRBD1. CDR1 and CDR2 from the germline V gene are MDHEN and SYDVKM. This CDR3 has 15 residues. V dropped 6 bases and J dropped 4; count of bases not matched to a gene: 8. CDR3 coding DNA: TGTGCCAGCAGCCCCGCAGGGGGCTCCGGAAACACCATATATTTT. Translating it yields CASSPAGGSGNTIYF. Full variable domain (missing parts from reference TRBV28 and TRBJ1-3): DVKVTQSSRYLVKRTGEKVFLECVQDMDHENMFWYRQDPGLGLRLIYFSYDVKMKEKGDIPEGYSVSREKKERFSLILESASTNQTSMYLCASSPAGGSGNTIYFGEGSWLTVV.

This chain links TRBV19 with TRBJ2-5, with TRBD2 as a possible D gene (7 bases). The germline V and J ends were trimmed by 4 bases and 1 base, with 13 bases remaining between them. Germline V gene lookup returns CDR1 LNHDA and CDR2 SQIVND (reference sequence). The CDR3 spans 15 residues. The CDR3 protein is CASSRGGGTQETQYF. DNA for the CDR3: TGTGCCAGTAGTAGAGGGGGGGGTACCCAAGAGACCCAGTACTTC. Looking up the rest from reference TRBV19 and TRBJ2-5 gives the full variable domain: DGGITQSPKYLFRKEGQNVTLSCEQNLNHDAMYWYRQDPGQGLRLIYYSQIVNDFQKGDIAEGYSVSREKKESFPLTVTSAQKNPTAFYLCASSRGGGTQETQYFGPGTRLLVL.

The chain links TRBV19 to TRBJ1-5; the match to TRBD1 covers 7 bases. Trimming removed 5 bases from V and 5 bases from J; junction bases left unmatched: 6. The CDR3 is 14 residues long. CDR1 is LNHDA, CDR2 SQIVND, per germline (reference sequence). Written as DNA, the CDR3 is TGTGCCAGTAGTGTTGGACAGGTTTATCAGCCCCAGCATTTT. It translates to CASSVGQVYQPQHF.

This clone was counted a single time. Here the CDR3 reads CAISGTSNSRYEQYF. For the CDR3, the DNA is TGTGCCATCAGTGGGACTAGTAATTCCCGATACGAGCAGTACTTC. The rearrangement uses TRBV10-3 and TRBJ2-7; 7 bases fit TRBD2. V was pared by 4 bases and J by 4 bases, with 10 bases of the junction left unmatched. Germline V lookup: CDR1 ENHRY, CDR2 SYGVKD. The CDR3 is 15 residues long.

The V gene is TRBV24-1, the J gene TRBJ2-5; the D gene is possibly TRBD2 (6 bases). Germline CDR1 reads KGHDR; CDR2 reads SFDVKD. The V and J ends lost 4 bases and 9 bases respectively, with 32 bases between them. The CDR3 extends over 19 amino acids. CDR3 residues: CATSDDPGLGQQFNPPQYF. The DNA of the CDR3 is TGTGCCACCAGTGACGATCCGGGACTGGGTCAACAATTCAATCCCCCCCAGTACTTC.

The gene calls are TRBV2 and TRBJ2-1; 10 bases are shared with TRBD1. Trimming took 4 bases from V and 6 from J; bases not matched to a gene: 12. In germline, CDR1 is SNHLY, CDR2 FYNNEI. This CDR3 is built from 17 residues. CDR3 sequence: CASSGQLSGQGSNEQFF. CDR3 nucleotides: TGTGCCAGCAGTGGTCAGCTATCGGGACAGGGGAGCAATGAGCAGTTCTTC.

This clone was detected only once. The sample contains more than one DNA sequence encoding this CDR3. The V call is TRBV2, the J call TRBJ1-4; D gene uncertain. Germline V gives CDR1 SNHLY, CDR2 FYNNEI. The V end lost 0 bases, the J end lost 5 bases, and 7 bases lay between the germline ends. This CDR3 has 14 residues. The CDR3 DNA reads TGTGCCAGCAGTGAAGCGCGAGGGAATGAAAAACTGTTTTTT. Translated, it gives CASSEARGNEKLFF.

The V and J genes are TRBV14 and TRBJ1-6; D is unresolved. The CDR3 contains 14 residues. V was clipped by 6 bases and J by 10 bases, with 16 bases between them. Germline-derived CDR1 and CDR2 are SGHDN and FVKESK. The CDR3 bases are TGTGCCAGCAGTGTTTGGGGAGAGGGCTCACCCCTCCACTTT. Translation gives CASSVWGEGSPLHF.

CDR3 DNA: TGTGCCAGCAGTTTTGGGACAAGTGGGGAAAAACTGTTTTTT. Encoded protein: CASSFGTSGEKLFF. The chain carries TRBV28 and TRBJ1-4, with D possibly being TRBD1 (6 bases). This CDR3 has 14 residues. The V and J ends lost 3 bases and 8 bases respectively, with 13 bases between them. Germline V gene sequence: CDR1 MDHEN, CDR2 SYDVKM.